This T cell receptor beta chain was sequenced in a study of regulatory and conventional T cells in RAG deficiency. Findings and limits, study-wide: Shannon entropy was markedly lower and Simpson indices higher in RAG-deficient patients than control T-cell subsets. Patient subsets had shorter CDR3s; Omenn Treg-Tconv overlap exceeded 85%.

This CDR3 spans 15 amino acids. V lost 6 bases, J lost 5 bases, and 6 bases stayed unmatched. The germline gives CDR1 MNHEY, CDR2 SVGAGI. Remarks on this clone: Its specificity is not known.

Blood CD4+ CD25-low CD127-high conventional T cells supplied the genomic DNA template. Libraries were prepared by immunoSEQ multiplex PCR; TCRdb keeps only in-frame clonotypes and omits some of them. Among 30,000 to 35,000 clones listed, 70% to 80% were seen once. The sample was also reused in another study, on regulatory T cells. That study adds: The PCR used 52 TRBV and 13 TRBJ primers.

This TCR derives from a human donor in good health. Sequencing was done on a sample of CD4+ effector T cells sorted from blood. The chain joins TRBV6-5 to TRBJ1-6; 8 nucleotides align to TRBD1. CDR3: CASRLQGDHNSPLHF. The DNA for the CDR3 is TGTGCCAGCAGATTACAGGGGGACCATAATTCACCCCTCCACTTT.